These 8 T cell receptor beta chains came from one sample sequenced in a study of cytomegalovirus exposure and HLA in healthy donors. TCRdb keeps only in-frame clones here, not all; method: immunoSEQ multiplex PCR. This sample has some 180,000 clones; about 89% occur once, and the top ten carry 7.2%. Sequences were obtained from PBMCs. The receptors were gathered from a young man in good health and CMV-seropositive.

This clone was counted between two and nine times. The chain has TRBV27 and TRBJ2-2, with D maybe TRBD1 (7 bases). There are 16 residues in the CDR3. Germline V CDR1 and CDR2: MNHEY, SMNVEV (reference sequence). V was shortened by 1 base and J by 4 bases, with 13 bases between the two germline ends. In nucleotides, the CDR3 is TGTGCCAGCAGTTTATTTGGGCAGGGGGGCACCGGGGAGCTGTTTTTT. Protein product: CASSLFGQGGTGELFF.

This clone was seen only a few times. The J gene is TRBJ1-5, the V gene TRBV6-1, with 9 nucleotides matching TRBD1. Germline loops: CDR1 MNHNS, CDR2 SASEGT. With V trimmed by 7 bases and J by 3 bases, 7 bases remained unmatched. This CDR3 is built from 15 residues. The CDR3 DNA sequence: TGTGCCAGCACTCAGTGGACAGGGGACAATCAGCCCCAGCATTTT. The encoded protein is CASTQWTGDNQPQHF.

This rearrangement joins TRBV5-1 to TRBJ2-7; perhaps TRBD1 as D (5 bases). Trimming pared 3 bases from V and 4 bases from J, leaving 11 bases between. CDR1 and CDR2 from the germline V gene are SGHRS and YFSETQ. The CDR3 spans 13 residues. CDR3 loop: CASSSQGPYEQYF. The CDR3 nucleotides read TGCGCCAGCAGCTCGCAGGGTCCTTACGAGCAGTACTTC.

The rearrangement uses TRBV6-5 and TRBJ2-7; D gene unclear. The germline gives CDR1 MNHEY, CDR2 SVGAGI. The CDR3 spans 13 residues. Between the trimmed V and J ends, which lost 0 bases and 1 base, there was a span of 4 bases. The CDR3 region has the DNA TGTGCCAGCAGTTACTCCGCTTCCTACGAGCAGTACTTC. Translation gives CASSYSASYEQYF.

The chain recombines TRBV5-1 with TRBJ2-7; D tentatively reads TRBD1 or TRBD2 (5 bases each). CDR3 length equals 14 residues. The germline V gene encodes CDR1 SGHRS and CDR2 YFSETQ. V dropped 4 bases and J dropped 2 bases, with 13 bases sitting between them. This CDR3 reads CASSTGRTPYEQYF. The DNA of the CDR3 is TGCGCCAGCAGCACGGGACGAACACCCTACGAGCAGTACTTC.

The rearrangement uses TRBV19 and TRBJ1-5; D uncertain. CDR1 is LNHDA, CDR2 SQIVND, per germline (reference sequence). The CDR3 extends over 13 amino acids. V lost 4 bases and J 4 bases, leaving 8 bases between the germline ends. CDR3 amino acids: CASSTARNQPQHF. Written as DNA, the CDR3 is TGTGCCAGTAGTACTGCCCGTAATCAGCCCCAGCATTTT.

The rearrangement uses TRBV5-6 and TRBJ2-1; D might be TRBD2 (6 bases). CDR1 is SGHDT, CDR2 YYEEEE, per germline. This CDR3 region has 17 residues. V shed 2 bases and J shed 2 bases, with 17 bases lying between them. This CDR3 reads CASSFRSLAPPYNEQFF. The CDR3 DNA is TGTGCCAGCAGCTTCAGATCCCTAGCGCCACCCTACAATGAGCAGTTCTTC. The full variable domain, its missing parts supplied by reference TRBV5-6 and TRBJ2-1, is DAGVTQSPTHLIKTRGQQVTLRCSPKSGHDTVSWYQQALGQGPQFIFQYYEEEERQRGNFPDRFSGHQFPNYSSELNVNALLLGDSALYLCASSFRSLAPPYNEQFFGPGTRLTVL.

This sequence joins TRBV2 and TRBJ2-1; a weak D match, TRBD2 (6 bases). Germline CDR1 and CDR2: SNHLY and FYNNEI. V was pared by 4 bases and J by 4 bases, with 14 bases between. This CDR3 spans 15 amino acids. The CDR3 reads CASSGGLQTYNEQFF. The CDR3 DNA reads as TGTGCCAGCAGTGGGGGACTCCAGACTTACAATGAGCAGTTCTTC.